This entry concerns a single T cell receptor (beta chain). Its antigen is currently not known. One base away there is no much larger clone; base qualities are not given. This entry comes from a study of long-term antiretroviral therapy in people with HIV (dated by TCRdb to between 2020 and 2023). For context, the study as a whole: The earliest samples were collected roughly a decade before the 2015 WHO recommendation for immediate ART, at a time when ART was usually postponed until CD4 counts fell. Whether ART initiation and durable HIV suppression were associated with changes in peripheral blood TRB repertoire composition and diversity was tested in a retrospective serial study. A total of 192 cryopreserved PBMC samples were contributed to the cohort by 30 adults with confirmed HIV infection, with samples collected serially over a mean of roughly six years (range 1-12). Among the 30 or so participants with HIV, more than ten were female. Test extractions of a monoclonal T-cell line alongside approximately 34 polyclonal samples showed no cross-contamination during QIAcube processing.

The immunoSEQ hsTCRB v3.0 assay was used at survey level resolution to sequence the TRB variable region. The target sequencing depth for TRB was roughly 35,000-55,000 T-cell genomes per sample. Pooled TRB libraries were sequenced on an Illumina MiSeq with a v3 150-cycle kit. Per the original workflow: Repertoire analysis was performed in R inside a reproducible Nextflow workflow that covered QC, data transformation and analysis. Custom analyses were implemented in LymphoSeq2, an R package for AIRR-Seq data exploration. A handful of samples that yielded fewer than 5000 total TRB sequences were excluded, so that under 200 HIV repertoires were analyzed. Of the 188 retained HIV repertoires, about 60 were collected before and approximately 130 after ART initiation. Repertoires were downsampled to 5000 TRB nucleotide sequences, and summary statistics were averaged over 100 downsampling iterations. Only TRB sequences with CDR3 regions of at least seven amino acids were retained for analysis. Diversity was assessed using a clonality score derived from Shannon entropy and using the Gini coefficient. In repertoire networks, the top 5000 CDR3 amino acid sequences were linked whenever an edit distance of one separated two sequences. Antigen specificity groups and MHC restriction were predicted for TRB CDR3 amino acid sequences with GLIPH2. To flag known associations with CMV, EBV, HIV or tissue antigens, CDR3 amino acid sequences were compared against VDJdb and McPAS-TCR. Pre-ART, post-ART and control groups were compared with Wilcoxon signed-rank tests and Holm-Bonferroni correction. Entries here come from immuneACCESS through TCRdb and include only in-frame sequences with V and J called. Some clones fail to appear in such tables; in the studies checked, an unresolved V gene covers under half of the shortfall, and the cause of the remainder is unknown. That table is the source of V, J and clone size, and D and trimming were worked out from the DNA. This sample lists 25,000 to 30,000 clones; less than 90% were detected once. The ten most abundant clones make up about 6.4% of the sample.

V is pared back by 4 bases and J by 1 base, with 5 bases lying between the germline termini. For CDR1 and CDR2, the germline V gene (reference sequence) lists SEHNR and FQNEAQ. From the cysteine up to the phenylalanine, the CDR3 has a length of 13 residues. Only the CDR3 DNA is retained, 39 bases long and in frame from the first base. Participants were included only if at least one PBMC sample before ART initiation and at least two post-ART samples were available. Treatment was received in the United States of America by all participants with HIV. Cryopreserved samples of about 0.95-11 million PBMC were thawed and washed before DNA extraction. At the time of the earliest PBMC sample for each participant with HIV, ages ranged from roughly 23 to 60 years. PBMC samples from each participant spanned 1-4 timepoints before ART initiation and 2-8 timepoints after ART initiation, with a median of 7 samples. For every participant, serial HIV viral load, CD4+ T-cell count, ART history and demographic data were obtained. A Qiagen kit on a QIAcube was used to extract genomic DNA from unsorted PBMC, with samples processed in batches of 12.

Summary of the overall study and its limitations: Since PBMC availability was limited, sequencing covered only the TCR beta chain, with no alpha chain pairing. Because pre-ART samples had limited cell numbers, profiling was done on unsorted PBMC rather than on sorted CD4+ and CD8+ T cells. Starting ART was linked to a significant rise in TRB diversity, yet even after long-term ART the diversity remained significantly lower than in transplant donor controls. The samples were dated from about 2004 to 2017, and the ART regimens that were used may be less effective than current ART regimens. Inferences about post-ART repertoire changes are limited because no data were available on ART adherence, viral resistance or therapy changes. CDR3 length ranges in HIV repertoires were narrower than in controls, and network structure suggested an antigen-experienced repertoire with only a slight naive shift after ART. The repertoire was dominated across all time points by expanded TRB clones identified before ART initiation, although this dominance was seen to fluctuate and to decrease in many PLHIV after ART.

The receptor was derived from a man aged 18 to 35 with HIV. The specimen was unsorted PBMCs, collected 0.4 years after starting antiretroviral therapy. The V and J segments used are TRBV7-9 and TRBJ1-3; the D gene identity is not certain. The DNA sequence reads TGTGCCAGCAGCTCAGGTTCTGGAAACACCATATATTTT. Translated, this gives CASSSGSGNTIYF.